The clone carrying this TCR beta chain has at least ten counts. Antigen unknown. This sample is part of a study of T-cell reconstitution after alpha-beta-depleted transplantation in children. The authors prepared the TCRbeta library with unique molecular identifiers. TCRdb fed the PCR reads into MiXCR, producing one record per CDR3 protein. The table includes roughly 70,000 distinct CDR3 sequences, around 4.7% detected once. Whole-study results and caveats: The origin of high day-60 TCRbeta diversity in some patients lay in surviving recipient T cells and thymic progenitors. When one year had passed after transplant, most T-cell counts and diversity came from newly produced T cells.

Germline V lookup: CDR1 DFQATT, CDR2 SNEGSKA (reference sequence). Between the trimmed V and J ends, which lost 6 bases and 3 bases, there was a span of 11 bases. This CDR3 has 12 residues. This clonotype originated in a boy younger than two who had a stem cell transplant for acute myeloid leukemia, so the T cells may come from the graft donor. The input for sequencing was PBMCs, mostly from graft donor cells, taken 180 days after TCRalphabeta/CD19-depleted stem cell transplant. This chain connects TRBV20-1 to TRBJ1-1; perhaps TRBD1 as D (6 bases). The CDR3 sequence: CSACDRYTEAFF. In nucleotides, the CDR3 is TGCAGTGCATGCGACAGGTACACTGAAGCTTTCTTT.